This T cell receptor (beta chain) derives from a study of cytomegalovirus exposure and HLA in healthy donors. Sequenced by immunoSEQ multiplex PCR; TCRdb stores in-frame clones only, minus some. Of 180,000 or so clones in the sample, 86% were seen once. Germline V gene lookup returns CDR1 SGDLS and CDR2 YYNGEE. V was clipped by 0 bases and J by 8 bases, with 15 bases between them. The CDR3 consists of 15 residues. The gene calls are TRBV9 and TRBJ2-1, with TRBD1 as a possible D gene (5 bases). The sequence derives from a man between 18 and 29 years old in good health and CMV-seropositive. Sequencing input: PBMCs. DNA of the CDR3: TGTGCCAGCAGCGTAGAAGGGGCTCTCATTGATGAGCAGTTCTTC. It codes for CASSVEGALIDEQFF.